This record looks at one T cell receptor (beta chain) sequence and its context. The antigen is not known. A read error may explain this, as a much larger clone is one base away. Germline values: CDR1 SGHTA, CDR2 FQGNSA. The CDR3 runs 11 residues. V lost 2 bases and J lost 9, with 5 bases in between. Using genomic DNA as the template, TCR beta VDJ and CDR3 profiling was carried out. TCRdb called the reads again in MiXCR, with one record for every CDR3 protein. The data contain approximately 300,000 distinct CDR3 sequences, 45% to 65% of them singletons. The sample originates from a study of CD8+CD57+ T cells in acquired aplastic anemia. Findings and limits, study-wide: The number of CD8+ CDR3 sequences shared by patients and controls was around 30.

The sequenced patients had an expansion of CD8+CD57+ cells seen by flow cytometry. This clonotype originated in a human donor with aplastic anemia. V and J are TRBV7-2 and TRBJ1-3; D is unresolved. The sequencing input was sorted CD4+, CD8+, or CD8+CD57+ T cells (not recorded which) from PBMCs. This CDR3 is CASSLLCTIYF. CDR3 bases: TGTGCCAGCAGCTTATTATGCACCATATATTTT.